The 27 T cell receptor beta chains presented below share a single source sample, sequenced in a study of T cells in Graves' hyperthyroidism and ophthalmopathy. What was amplified from RNA transcripts were TCR beta CDR3 regions. First-round RT-PCR with HTBI primers amplified the TCR CDR3 region. Each CDR3 protein gets one entry after TCRdb re-called the multiplex PCR reads with MiXCR. The data hold 370,000 or so distinct CDR3 sequences, with roughly 13% observed a single time. Sequenced input: blood. The receptors shown here come from a man in his thirties or forties with Graves' hyperthyroidism that later progressed to Graves' ophthalmopathy.

At least ten counts were recorded for this clonotype. The genes are TRBV5-1 and TRBJ2-4; a weak D match, TRBD2 (6 bases). CDR1 is SGHRS and CDR2 is YFSETQ in the germline V gene. CDR3 size: 17 residues. The V and J ends lost 0 bases and 6 bases respectively, with 19 bases between them. The CDR3 protein is CASSLGPRGRRGNIQYF. The CDR3 nucleotides read TGCGCCAGCAGCTTGGGGCCAAGGGGTCGGAGGGGAAACATTCAGTACTTC.

This clonotype was found many times. This chain connects TRBV28 to TRBJ1-2; D call uncertain. This CDR3 contains 14 residues. V dropped 5 bases and J dropped 0 bases, with 10 bases sitting between them. Germline V lookup: CDR1 MDHEN, CDR2 SYDVKM. The CDR3 bases are TGTGCCAGCAGTGAGGGTGGAGCTAACTATGGCTACACCTTC. Its protein product is CASSEGGANYGYTF.

Many counts were recorded for this clonotype. This rearrangement joins TRBV7-2 to TRBJ2-3, with 11 bases matching TRBD2. Germline CDR1 is SGHTA and CDR2 is FQGNSA. This CDR3 spans 16 amino acids. V was pared by 6 bases and J by 3 bases, with 8 bases of the junction left unmatched. The CDR3 region is CASSFLAGGLTDTQYF. The CDR3 DNA reads TGTGCCAGCAGTTTTCTAGCGGGGGGATTGACAGATACGCAGTATTTT.

This clonotype showed up just a few times. The genes are TRBV20-1 and TRBJ1-5, with unresolved D. The V gene's germline CDR1 is DFQATT and CDR2 SNEGSKA (reference sequence). This CDR3 contains 12 residues. The V end was cut by 3 bases, the J end by 1 base, with 4 bases between. Here the CDR3 DNA reads TGCAGTGCTAGGCCGAGCAATCAGCCCCAGCATTTT. This encodes CSARPSNQPQHF.

This clonotype was observed many times. J is TRBJ2-1 and V is TRBV5-1, with TRBD2 identical over 15 bases. The CDR3 totals 17 residues. Germline V gives CDR1 SGHRS, CDR2 YFSETQ. The V segment lost 4 bases and the J segment 9 bases; nucleotides outside the gene matches: 11. CDR3: CASSPYRTSGGAVEQFF. CDR3 bases: TGCGCCAGCAGCCCCTATAGGACTAGCGGGGGGGCAGTTGAGCAGTTCTTC.

This clonotype was observed a handful of times. The chain employs TRBV14 and TRBJ1-2; 7 bases fit TRBD1. V was clipped by 4 bases and J by 0 bases; unmatched bases: 11. Looked up from germline, CDR1 is SGHDN and CDR2 is FVKESK. The CDR3 contains 17 residues. For the CDR3, the DNA is TGTGCCAGCAGCCCCAGGGACAGAATAATCTCTAACTATGGCTACACCTTC. Protein product: CASSPRDRIISNYGYTF. Variable domain in full (rest from reference TRBV14 and TRBJ1-2): EAGVTQFPSHSVIEKGQTVTLRCDPISGHDNLYWYRRVMGKEIKFLLHFVKESKQDESGMPNNRFLAERTGGTYSTLKVQPAELEDSGVYFCASSPRDRIISNYGYTFGSGTRLTVV.

This clonotype was detected many times. This chain joins TRBV7-2 and TRBJ1-2; D unclear. Between the trimmed V and J ends, which lost 5 bases and 0 bases, there was a span of 10 bases. The CDR3 extends over 14 amino acids. From germline, CDR1 is SGHTA and CDR2 FQGNSA. The CDR3 here is CASSPRGTNYGYTF. CDR3 nucleotides: TGTGCCAGCAGCCCCCGCGGGACTAACTATGGCTACACCTTC. The variable domain in full, with the rest retrieved from reference TRBV7-2 and TRBJ1-2, is GAGVSQSPSNKVTEKGKDVELRCDPISGHTALYWYRQSLGQGLEFLIYFQGNSAPDKSGLPSDRFSAERTGGSVSTLTIQRTQQEDSAVYLCASSPRGTNYGYTFGSGTRLTVV.

In the case of this clonotype: Since a much larger clone is just one base distant, this may be a read error. V and J are TRBV12-3 or TRBV12-4 and TRBJ2-3, with a tentative D call TRBD2 (5 bases). This CDR3 contains 13 residues. Trimming removed 6 bases from V and 2 bases from J, with 9 bases in between. The CDR3 protein is CASSLANTDTQYF. In DNA, the CDR3 is TGTGCCAGCAGCCTAGCAAACACAGATACGCAGTATTTT.

This clonotype was observed at least ten times. The CDR3 nucleotides are TGTGCCAGCAGCTTAGGACAGGTGCACCAAGAGACCCAGTACTTC. Translated: CASSLGQVHQETQYF. The genes are TRBV11-2 and TRBJ2-5; a weak D match, TRBD1 (6 bases). The V gene lost 1 base and the J gene lost 0 bases, with 9 bases spanning the gap. This CDR3 has 15 amino acids. Germline V gene sequence: CDR1 SGHAT, CDR2 FQNNGV.

This clonotype was counted between two and nine times. The V and J genes are TRBV13 and TRBJ2-3, with D perhaps TRBD2 (6 bases). The germline CDR1 and CDR2 sequences are PRHDT and FYEKMQ (reference sequence). V was clipped by 4 bases and J by 4 bases, with 15 bases between them. The CDR3 spans 15 residues. Here the CDR3 reads CASSSRRGFADTQYF. The CDR3 coding sequence is TGTGCCAGCAGCTCCAGGCGGGGTTTCGCAGATACGCAGTATTTT.

V usage is TRBV27 and J usage is TRBJ2-6, with a possible D match to TRBD2 (6 bases). Germline CDR1 reads MNHEY; CDR2 reads SMNVEV (reference sequence). The V end was cut by 4 bases, the J end by 4 bases, with 20 bases between. This CDR3 is 18 amino acids long. The CDR3 is CASSSGRFREFGANVLTF. For the CDR3, the DNA is TGTGCCAGCAGTTCAGGGAGGTTCCGAGAATTCGGGGCCAACGTCCTGACTTTC.

This clonotype was seen at least ten times. The chain combines TRBV6-1 with TRBJ2-7; tentatively, D is TRBD1 (6 bases). This CDR3 is built from 14 residues. V was clipped by 6 bases and J by 3 bases, with 15 bases between them. The germline V gene encodes CDR1 MNHNS and CDR2 SASEGT. CDR3 nucleotide sequence: TGTGCCAGCAGGGACAGTTCCCGGGGCTACGAGCAGTACTTC. Amino acids: CASRDSSRGYEQYF.

This clonotype has a count of ten or more. The chain carries TRBV2 and TRBJ1-1, with D uncertain. The CDR3 contains 13 residues. Germline CDR1 SNHLY, CDR2 FYNNEI. V shed 7 bases and J shed 0 bases, with 9 bases lying between them. CDR3 region: CASKFELNTEAFF. Written as DNA, the CDR3 is TGTGCCAGCAAATTCGAGTTGAACACTGAAGCTTTCTTT.

This clonotype turned up a few times. The V call is TRBV3-1, the J call TRBJ1-6; D is ambiguous. Germline V gives CDR1 LGHDT, CDR2 YNNKEL (reference sequence). The CDR3 consists of 14 residues. The germline V and J ends were trimmed by 1 base and 7 bases, with 8 bases remaining between them. The CDR3 reads CASSQGGGNSPLHF. CDR3 nucleotides: TGTGCCAGCAGCCAAGGAGGAGGCAATTCACCCCTCCACTTT.

In its sample, this clonotype was seen many times. The V gene is TRBV12-3 or TRBV12-4, the J gene TRBJ1-2; 7 bases agree with TRBD1. CDR3 length: 14 amino acids. With V trimmed by 5 bases and J by 2 bases, 5 bases remained unmatched. DNA for the CDR3: TGTGCCAGCAGTCCCCGACAGGGAAACTATGGCTACACCTTC. This gives the protein CASSPRQGNYGYTF.

This sequence joins TRBV3-1 and TRBJ2-2; D call uncertain. The CDR3 sequence is 13 residues long. The V gene's germline CDR1 is LGHDT and CDR2 YNNKEL (reference sequence). V lost 0 bases, J lost 8 bases, and 7 bases lay in between. CDR3 sequence reads: CASSQDWAGELFF. The DNA for the CDR3 is TGTGCCAGCAGCCAAGACTGGGCTGGGGAGCTGTTTTTT.

The sample holds a few counts of this clonotype. This chain links TRBV9 with TRBJ2-7, with 8 bases aligning to TRBD1. Germline V CDR1 and CDR2: SGDLS, YYNGEE. The CDR3 consists of 14 residues. V gave up 4 bases and J gave up 2 bases; unmatched junction bases: 5. DNA for the CDR3: TGTGCCAGCAGCCAGGGGGCGCCGGCCTACGAGCAGTACTTC. It specifies CASSQGAPAYEQYF.

The rearrangement joins TRBV5-1 to TRBJ1-5; 9 bases fit TRBD1. CDR1 and CDR2 (germline): SGHRS, YFSETQ. With 5 bases clipped from V and 0 bases from J, the junction kept 3 bases outside the gene matches. This CDR3 spans 15 amino acids. The CDR3 loop reads CASRWTGDSNQPQHF. In DNA form, the CDR3 reads TGCGCCAGCAGATGGACAGGGGATAGCAATCAGCCCCAGCATTTT.

In this sample, this clonotype turned up a few times. The rearrangement links TRBV11-1 to TRBJ2-1; TRBD1 matches at 7 bases. Germline values: CDR1 SGHAT, CDR2 FQDESV (reference sequence). The CDR3 runs 14 residues. V was pared by 5 bases and J by 6 bases, with 7 bases of the junction left unmatched. The CDR3 DNA is TGTGCCAGCAGCGCCCGACAGGGAACCAATGAGCAGTTCTTC. Protein sequence: CASSARQGTNEQFF.

At least ten counts were recorded for this clonotype. This chain connects TRBV27 to TRBJ2-1; 10 positions match TRBD2. The trim removed 2 bases at V and 9 bases at J, leaving 10 bases unmatched. The germline V gene encodes CDR1 MNHEY and CDR2 SMNVEV (reference sequence). CDR3 length: 16 amino acids. Here the CDR3 DNA reads TGTGCCAGCAGTTTAATTCGACCTAGCGGGGGTGCTGAGCAGTTCTTC. It yields the protein CASSLIRPSGGAEQFF.

This chain connects TRBV28 to TRBJ1-2; maybe TRBD1 (6 bases). CDR1 and CDR2 from the germline V gene are MDHEN and SYDVKM. The CDR3 has 16 amino acids. Trimming left V 4 bases short and J 3 bases short, with 18 bases between. The CDR3 spells CASSSSQRGRDYGYTF. The CDR3 nucleotides are TGTGCCAGCAGTTCCTCCCAGCGGGGGCGCGACTATGGCTACACCTTC.

This chain uses TRBV10-3 with TRBJ2-3, with D possibly TRBD1 on 5 matching bases. Between the trimmed V and J ends, which lost 3 bases and 6 bases, there was a span of 7 bases. The CDR3 consists of 12 residues. Germline V gene data show CDR1 as ENHRY and CDR2 as SYGVKD. DNA for the CDR3: TGTGCCATCAGTGACAAGGGGGATACGCAGTATTTT. The encoded protein is CAISDKGDTQYF.

This clonotype was observed many times. The V call is TRBV2, the J call TRBJ2-7; D is perhaps TRBD1 (6 bases). Trimming stripped 4 bases from V and 3 bases from J, with 7 bases between. Germline V gene sequence: CDR1 SNHLY, CDR2 FYNNEI. The CDR3 length is 12 residues. The CDR3 DNA reads as TGTGCCAGCAGTGGGACAGTCTACGAGCAGTACTTC. It specifies CASSGTVYEQYF.

The chain has TRBV5-4 and TRBJ2-7, with a possible D match to TRBD1 (7 bases). V lost 6 bases and J 2 bases, leaving 12 bases between the germline ends. The CDR3 consists of 13 residues. Per the germline V gene, CDR1 is SGHNT and CDR2 is YYREEE (reference sequence). CDR3 sequence reads: CASTGGMTYEQYF. The CDR3 DNA follows: TGTGCCAGCACAGGGGGGATGACCTACGAGCAGTACTTC. The complete variable domain, with remaining parts taken from reference TRBV5-4 and TRBJ2-7, reads ETGVTQSPTHLIKTRGQQVTLRCSSQSGHNTVSWYQQALGQGPQFIFQYYREEENGRGNFPPRFSGLQFPNYSSELNVNALELDDSALYLCASTGGMTYEQYFGPGTRLTVT.

This clonotype was seen many times. This chain connects TRBV7-8 to TRBJ2-5; D possibly uses TRBD1 or TRBD2 (6 bases each). CDR1 SGHVS and CDR2 FQNEAQ come from the germline V gene. Trimming left V 1 base short and J 5 bases short, with 14 bases between. CDR3 length: 15 amino acids. In DNA form, the CDR3 reads TGTGCCAGCAGCTTAGAAAGGGGGGCGTGGGAGACCCAGTACTTC. It yields the protein CASSLERGAWETQYF.

Comment on this clonotype: This may be a read error: a much more frequent sequence differs by one nucleotide. This sequence joins TRBV7-2 and TRBJ1-1; D call uncertain. Germline V gene lookup returns CDR1 SGHTA and CDR2 FQGNSA. The CDR3 contains 15 residues. Here the CDR3 DNA reads TGTGCCAGCAGCCCCTCCGGGGTAACGAACACTGAAGCTTTGTTT. Its translation: CASSPSGVTNTEALF.

The chain links TRBV2 to TRBJ2-3; D could derive from TRBD1 or TRBD2 (7 bases each). CDR1 and CDR2 (germline): SNHLY, FYNNEI. V was shortened by 2 bases and J by 6 bases, with 18 bases between the two germline ends. The CDR3 covers 16 residues. This chain's CDR3 is CASSERGGTAGDTQYF. The DNA for the CDR3 is TGTGCCAGCAGTGAAAGGGGGGGGACAGCTGGGGATACGCAGTATTTT.